Sequencing of this T cell receptor (beta chain) was carried out in a study of T cells in Graves' hyperthyroidism and ophthalmopathy. What was amplified from RNA transcripts were TCR beta CDR3 regions. The HTBI set primed first-round TCR CDR3 RT-PCR. TCRdb reprocessed the multiplex PCR reads with MiXCR, giving one entry per CDR3 protein. The repertoire consists of over 650,000 distinct CDR3 sequences, with 45% occurring once and the leading ten covering 7% to 7.5%. This clonotype was observed a handful of times. The junction departs from germline at one end; a sequencing error may be responsible. In germline, CDR1 is SGHTA, CDR2 FQGNSA. The length of the CDR3 is 16 residues.

The receptor's source is an adult man with Graves' disease, either hyperthyroidism or ophthalmopathy (not recorded which). Sequenced: peripheral blood or thyroid tissue (not recorded which). V is TRBV7-2 and J is TRBJ1-6; a weak D match, TRBD1 (6 bases). In DNA form, the CDR3 reads TGTGCCAGCAGCCTCGGACAGCGTCCCTACAATTCACCCCTCCACTTT. Amino acids: CASSLGQRPYNSPLHF. The variable domain in full, with the rest retrieved from reference TRBV7-2 and TRBJ1-6, is GAGVSQSPSNKVTEKGKDVELRCDPISGHTALYWYRQSLGQGLEFLIYFQGNSAPDKSGLPSDRFSAERTGGSVSTLTIQRTQQEDSAVYLCASSLGQRPYNSPLHFGNGTRLTVT.